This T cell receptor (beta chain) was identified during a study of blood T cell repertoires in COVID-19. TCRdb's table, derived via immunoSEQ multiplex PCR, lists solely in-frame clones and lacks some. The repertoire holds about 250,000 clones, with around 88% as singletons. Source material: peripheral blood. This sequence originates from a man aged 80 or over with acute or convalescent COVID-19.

CDR3 DNA: TGTGCCAGCGGCTGGACTAGCGGGGGGGATACGCAGTATTTT. Translating it yields CASGWTSGGDTQYF. This sequence joins TRBV2 and TRBJ2-3; TRBD2 aligns across 14 bases. CDR1 and CDR2 from the germline V gene are SNHLY and FYNNEI. This CDR3 is built from 14 residues. Trimming removed 8 bases from V and 6 bases from J; junction bases left unmatched: 4.